This T cell receptor beta chain was found in a study of PD-L1 blockade in urothelial cancer. Study overall: Enrolled patients had been treated previously with 0 to 3 chemotherapy regimens.

The time point was: pretreatment peripheral blood. Samples were collected from each patient before treatment and during treatment. Each patient gave between 1 and 8 of them in total. V was cut by 0 bases and J by 2 bases, with 9 bases left in between. CDR1 and CDR2 from the germline V gene are SGHRS and YFSETQ. The CDR3 totals 14 residues. Some clones are missing from TCRdb's copy, which holds only in-frame ones; the method was immunoSEQ multiplex PCR. This table has 50,000 to 70,000 clones, around four fifths appearing once. This specimen consisted of PBMCs, obtained around atezolizumab (anti-PD-L1) treatment. The V and J genes are TRBV5-1 and TRBJ2-7, with D tentatively TRBD2 (5 bases). This clonotype was obtained from a man between 65 and 79 years old with urothelial cancer. In DNA, the CDR3 is TGCGCCAGCAGCTTGGCAGCGGACCCCTACGAGCAGTACTTC. It specifies CASSLAADPYEQYF. The full variable domain, in which reference TRBV5-1 and TRBJ2-7 provide the parts outside the CDR3, is KAGVTQTPRYLIKTRGQQVTLSCSPISGHRSVSWYQQTPGQGLQFLFEYFSETQRNKGNFPGRFSGRQFSNSRSEMNVSTLELGDSALYLCASSLAADPYEQYFGPGTRLTVT.